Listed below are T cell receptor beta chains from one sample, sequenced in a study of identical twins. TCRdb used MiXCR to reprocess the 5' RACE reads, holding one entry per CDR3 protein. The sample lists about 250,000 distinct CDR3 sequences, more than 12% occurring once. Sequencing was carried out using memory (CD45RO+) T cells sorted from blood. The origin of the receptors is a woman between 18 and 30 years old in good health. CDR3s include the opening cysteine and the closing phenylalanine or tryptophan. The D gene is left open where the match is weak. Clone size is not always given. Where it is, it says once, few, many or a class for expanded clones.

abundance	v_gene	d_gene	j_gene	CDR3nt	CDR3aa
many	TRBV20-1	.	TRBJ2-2	TGCAGTGCTTATCACCAAGGGGCAGAGAGGACCGGGGAGCTGTTTTTT	CSAYHQGAERTGELFF
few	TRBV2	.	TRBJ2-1	TGTGCCAGCATGACGAGCTCCTACAATGAGCAGTTCTTC	CASMTSSYNEQFF
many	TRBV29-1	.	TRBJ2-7	TGCAGCGTCAAGACTGGCGACGAGCAGTACTTC	CSVKTGDEQYF
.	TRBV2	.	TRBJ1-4	TGTGCCAGCCGAGTGTCAGGGGAAGAAAAACTGTTTTTT	CASRVSGEEKLFF
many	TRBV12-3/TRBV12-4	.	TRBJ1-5	TGTGCCAGCAGTGCTCAGGGAGCTTTTAGCAATCAGCCCCAGCATTTT	CASSAQGAFSNQPQHF
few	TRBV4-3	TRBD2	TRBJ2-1	TGCGCCAGCAGCCAAGATTATTCGGGAGGTCGGTTCTTC	CASSQDYSGGRFF
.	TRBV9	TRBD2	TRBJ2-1	TGTGCCAGCAGCGTAGCGACTAGCGGGGGGGGGTACAATGAGCAGTTCTTC	CASSVATSGGGYNEQFF
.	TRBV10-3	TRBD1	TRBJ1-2	TGTGCCATCAGCGGCGACAGGGGATTGAGGGGCTACACCTTC	CAISGDRGLRGYTF
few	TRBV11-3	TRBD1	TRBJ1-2	TGTGCCAGCAGCTTACAGGGGGCCGACTATGGCTACACCTTC	CASSLQGADYGYTF
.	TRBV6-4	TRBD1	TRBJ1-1	TGTGCCAGCAGTGGCTCAGACAGGGCACCCTTCTTCACTGAAGCTTTCTTT	CASSGSDRAPFFTEAFF
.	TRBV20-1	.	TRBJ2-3	TGCAGTGCTAGGTTCGCCATGATCACAGATACGCAGTATTTT	CSARFAMITDTQYF
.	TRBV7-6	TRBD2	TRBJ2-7	TGTGCCAGCAGCACCTTCAGCGGGGGACCCTACGAGCAGTACTTC	CASSTFSGGPYEQYF
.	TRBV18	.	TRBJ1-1	TGTGCCAGCTCACCTCGAAGGCAGTCTGAAGCTTTCTTT	CASSPRRQSEAFF
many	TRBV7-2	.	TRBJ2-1	TGTGCCAGCAGCCCGCCGTCTTACAATGAGCAGTTCTTC	CASSPPSYNEQFF
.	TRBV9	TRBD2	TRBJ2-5	TGTGCCAGCAGCGTGGGGCCGGGGGGGATGGAGACCCAGTACTTC	CASSVGPGGMETQYF
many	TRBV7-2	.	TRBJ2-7	TGTGCCAGCAGCCCCTCAAGCGGTCGGACCTACGAGCAGTACTTC	CASSPSSGRTYEQYF
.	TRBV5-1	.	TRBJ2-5	TGCGCCAGTTCACGGCAGGGAGAAGAGACCCAGTACTTC	CASSRQGEETQYF
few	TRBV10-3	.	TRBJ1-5	TGTGCCATCGGGGGGGAGGAGAATCAGCCCCAGCATTTT	CAIGGEENQPQHF
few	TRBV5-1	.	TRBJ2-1	TGCGCCAGCCAGTCCTACAATGAGCAGTTCTTC	CASQSYNEQFF
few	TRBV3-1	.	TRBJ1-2	TGTGCCAGCAGCCAAGATCTGTATGGCTACACCTTC	CASSQDLYGYTF
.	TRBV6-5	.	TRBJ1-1	TGTGCCAGCAGTCCAGGGTTTTCAGAAGCTTTCTTT	CASSPGFSEAFF
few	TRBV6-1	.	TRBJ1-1	TGTGCCAGCAGTCTTAACAGCCCCACTGAAGCTTTCTTT	CASSLNSPTEAFF
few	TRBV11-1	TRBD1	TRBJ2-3	TGTGCCAGCAGCTTAAGGGTCCGAGGGGGCGTGAGCACAGATACGCAGTATTTT	CASSLRVRGGVSTDTQYF
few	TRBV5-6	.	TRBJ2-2	TGTGCCAGCCATAGGGACACCGGGGAGCTGTTTTTT	CASHRDTGELFF
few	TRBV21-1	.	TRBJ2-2	TGTGCCAGCAGCCCCCATATAGTCACCGGGGAGCTGTTTTTT	CASSPHIVTGELFF
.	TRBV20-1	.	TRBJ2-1	TGCAGTACCAGTAGGCGGGGGCCTTACAATGAGCAGTTCTTC	CSTSRRGPYNEQFF
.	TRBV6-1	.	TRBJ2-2	TGTGCCAGCAGGCCACCTGGGGTACTCACCGGGGAGCTGTTTTTT	CASRPPGVLTGELFF
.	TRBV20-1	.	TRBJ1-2	TGCAGTGCTAGAGATCAGGGCGGGAGGGGCTACACCTTC	CSARDQGGRGYTF
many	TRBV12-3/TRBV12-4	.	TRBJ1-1	TGTGCCAGCAGTTACCGGGCTGAAGCTTTCTTT	CASSYRAEAFF
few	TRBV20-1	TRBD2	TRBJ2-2	TGCAGTGCTAGCGGGGGGACCGACACCGGGGAGCTGTTTTTT	CSASGGTDTGELFF
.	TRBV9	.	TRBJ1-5	TGTGCCAGCAGCGAGGGCGTCGATCAGCCCCAGCATTTT	CASSEGVDQPQHF
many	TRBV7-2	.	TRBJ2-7	TGTGCCAGCAGCTTAGTCAGCGGAACCATTTCCTACGAGCAGTACTTC	CASSLVSGTISYEQYF
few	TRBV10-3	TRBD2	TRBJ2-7	TGTGCCACCCGACTAGCGGGGGGGCCCTACGAGCAGTACTTC	CATRLAGGPYEQYF
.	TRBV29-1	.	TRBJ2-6	TGCAGCGTGGACGACTGGCGGAGCTCTGGGGCCAACGTCCTGACTTTC	CSVDDWRSSGANVLTF
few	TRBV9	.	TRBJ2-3	TGTGCCAGCAGCGAAAGTCCTAGCGCCGTAGATACGCAGTATTTT	CASSESPSAVDTQYF
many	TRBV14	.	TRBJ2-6	TGTGCCAGCAGCCAGCTTACCTCTGGGGCCAACGTCCTGACTTTC	CASSQLTSGANVLTF
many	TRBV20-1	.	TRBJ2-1	TGCAGTGCTAGCCGCCTGCATGACATAGGTGGTGAGCAGTTCTTC	CSASRLHDIGGEQFF
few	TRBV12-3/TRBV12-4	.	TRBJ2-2	TGTGCCACCGGGCTAACAGGGGACTTCACCGGGGAGCTGTTTTTT	CATGLTGDFTGELFF
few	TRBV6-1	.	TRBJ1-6	TGTGCCACCACCAATGACGGGAATGGGAATTCACCCCTCCACTTT	CATTNDGNGNSPLHF
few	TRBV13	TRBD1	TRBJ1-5	TGTGCCAGCAGCTTAGGCGTCGGGGACAGCGGTCAGCCCCAGCATTTT	CASSLGVGDSGQPQHF
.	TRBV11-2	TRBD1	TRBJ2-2	TGTGCCAGCAGCTTCACACAGGGGGCCGGGGAGCTGTTTTTT	CASSFTQGAGELFF
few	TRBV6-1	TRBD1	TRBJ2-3	TGTGCCAGCAGCCCTCAAACCCGGGACAGGGGCACAGATACGCAGTATTTT	CASSPQTRDRGTDTQYF
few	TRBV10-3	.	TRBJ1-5	TGTGCCCATAGGGACGGAAATCAGCCCCAGCATTTT	CAHRDGNQPQHF
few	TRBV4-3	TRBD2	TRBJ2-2	TGCGCCAGCAGCCGGGGAGGGGCGGGCACCGGGGAGCTGTTTTTT	CASSRGGAGTGELFF